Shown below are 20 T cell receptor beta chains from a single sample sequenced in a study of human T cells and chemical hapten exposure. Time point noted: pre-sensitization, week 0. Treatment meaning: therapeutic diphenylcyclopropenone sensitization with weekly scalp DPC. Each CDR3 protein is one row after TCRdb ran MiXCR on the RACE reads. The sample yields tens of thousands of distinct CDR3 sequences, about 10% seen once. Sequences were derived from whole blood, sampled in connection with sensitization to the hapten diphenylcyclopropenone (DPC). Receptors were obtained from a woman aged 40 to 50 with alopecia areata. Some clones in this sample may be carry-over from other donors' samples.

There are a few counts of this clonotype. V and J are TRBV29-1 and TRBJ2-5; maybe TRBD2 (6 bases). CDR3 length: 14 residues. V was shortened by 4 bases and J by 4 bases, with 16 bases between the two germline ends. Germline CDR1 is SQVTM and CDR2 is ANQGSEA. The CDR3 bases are TGCAGCGTTGGGACGGGCCGAGCGGGAGAGACCCAGTACTTC. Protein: CSVGTGRAGETQYF.

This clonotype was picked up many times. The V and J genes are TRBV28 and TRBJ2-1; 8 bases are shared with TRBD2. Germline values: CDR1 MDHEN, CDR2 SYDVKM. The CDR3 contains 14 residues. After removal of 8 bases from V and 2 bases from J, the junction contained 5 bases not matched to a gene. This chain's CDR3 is CASGSGIPYNEQFF. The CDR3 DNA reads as TGTGCCAGCGGTAGCGGGATCCCCTACAATGAGCAGTTCTTC.

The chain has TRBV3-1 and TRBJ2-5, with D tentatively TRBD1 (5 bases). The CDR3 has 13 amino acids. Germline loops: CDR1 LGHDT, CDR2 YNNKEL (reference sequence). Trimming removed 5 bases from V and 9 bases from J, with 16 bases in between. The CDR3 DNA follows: TGTGCCAGCAGCGATCCAGGGCGACGGGCCCAGTACTTC. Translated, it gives CASSDPGRRAQYF.

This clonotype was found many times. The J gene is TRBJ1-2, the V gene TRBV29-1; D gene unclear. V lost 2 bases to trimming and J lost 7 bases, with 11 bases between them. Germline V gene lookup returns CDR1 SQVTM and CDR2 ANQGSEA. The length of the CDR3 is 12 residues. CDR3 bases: TGCAGCGTTGAAAGCCGTGACTCTGGCTACACCTTC. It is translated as CSVESRDSGYTF.

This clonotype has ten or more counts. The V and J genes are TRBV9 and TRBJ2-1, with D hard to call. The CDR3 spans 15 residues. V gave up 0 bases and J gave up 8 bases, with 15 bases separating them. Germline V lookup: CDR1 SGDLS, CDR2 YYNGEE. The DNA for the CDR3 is TGTGCCAGCAGCGTAGGGGTGTCCCACGTGTATGAGCAGTTCTTC. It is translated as CASSVGVSHVYEQFF.

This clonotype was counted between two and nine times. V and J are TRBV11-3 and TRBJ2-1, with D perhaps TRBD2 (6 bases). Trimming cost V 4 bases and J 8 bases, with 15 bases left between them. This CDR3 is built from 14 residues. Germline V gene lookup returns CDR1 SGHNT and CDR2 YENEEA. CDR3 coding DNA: TGTGCCAGCAGCTCTGTGGGAGGCACAGATGAGCAGTTCTTC. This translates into CASSSVGGTDEQFF.

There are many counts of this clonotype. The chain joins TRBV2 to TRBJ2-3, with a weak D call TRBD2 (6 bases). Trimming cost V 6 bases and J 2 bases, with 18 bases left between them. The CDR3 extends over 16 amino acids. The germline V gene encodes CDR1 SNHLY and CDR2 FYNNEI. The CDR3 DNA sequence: TGTGCCAGCAGGATTGACGCGGGAATACTCACAGATACGCAGTATTTT. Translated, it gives CASRIDAGILTDTQYF.

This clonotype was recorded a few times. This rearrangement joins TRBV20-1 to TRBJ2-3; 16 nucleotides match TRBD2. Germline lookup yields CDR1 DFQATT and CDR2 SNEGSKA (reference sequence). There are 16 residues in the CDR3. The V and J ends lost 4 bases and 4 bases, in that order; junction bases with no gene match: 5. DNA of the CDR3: TGCAGTGCTATCGGGACTAGCGGGGGGGTCGCAGATACGCAGTATTTT. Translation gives CSAIGTSGGVADTQYF.

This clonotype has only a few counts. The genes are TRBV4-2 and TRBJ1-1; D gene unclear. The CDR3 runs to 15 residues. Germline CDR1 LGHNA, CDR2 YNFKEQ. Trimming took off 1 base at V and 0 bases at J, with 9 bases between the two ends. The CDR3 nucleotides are TGTGCCAGCAGCCAAGTTCGCTCGATGAACACTGAAGCTTTCTTT. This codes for CASSQVRSMNTEAFF.

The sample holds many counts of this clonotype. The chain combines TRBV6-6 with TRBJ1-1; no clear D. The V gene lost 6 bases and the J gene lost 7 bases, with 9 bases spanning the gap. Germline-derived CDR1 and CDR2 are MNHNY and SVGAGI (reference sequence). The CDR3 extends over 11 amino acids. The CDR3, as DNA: TGTGCCAGCAGCCCACACGGTGAAGCTTTCTTT. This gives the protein CASSPHGEAFF.

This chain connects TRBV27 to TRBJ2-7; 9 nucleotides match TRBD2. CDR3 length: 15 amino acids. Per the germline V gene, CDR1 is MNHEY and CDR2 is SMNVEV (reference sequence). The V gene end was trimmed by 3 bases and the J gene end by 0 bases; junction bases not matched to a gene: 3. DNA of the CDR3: TGTGCCAGCAGTTTGGGCGGGGGGGGCTCCTACGAGCAGTACTTC. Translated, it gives CASSLGGGGSYEQYF.

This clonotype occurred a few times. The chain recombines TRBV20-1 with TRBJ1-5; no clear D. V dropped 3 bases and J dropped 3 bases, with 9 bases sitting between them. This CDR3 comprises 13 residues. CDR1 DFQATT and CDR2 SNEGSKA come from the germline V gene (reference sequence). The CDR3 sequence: CSASEGHNQPQHF. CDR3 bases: TGCAGTGCTAGTGAAGGGCACAATCAGCCCCAGCATTTT.

CDR3 bases: TGTGCCAGCAGCGGCCGGGGGGCCGACACCGGGGAGCTGTTTTTT. Translating gives CASSGRGADTGELFF. The rearrangement joins TRBV12-3 or TRBV12-4 to TRBJ2-2, with D possibly matching TRBD2 (7 bases). This CDR3 has 15 residues. Trimming took 6 bases from V and 3 from J, leaving 14 bases between them.

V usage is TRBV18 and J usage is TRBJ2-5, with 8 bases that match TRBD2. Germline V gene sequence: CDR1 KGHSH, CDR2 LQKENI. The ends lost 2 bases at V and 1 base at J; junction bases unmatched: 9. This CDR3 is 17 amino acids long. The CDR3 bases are TGTGCCAGCTCACCAAGCCCGGGAGGGGTTGGCCAAGAGACCCAGTACTTC. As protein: CASSPSPGGVGQETQYF. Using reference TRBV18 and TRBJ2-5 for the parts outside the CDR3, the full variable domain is NAGVMQNPRHLVRRRGQEARLRCSPMKGHSHVYWYRQLPEEGLKFMVYLQKENIIDESGMPKERFSAEFPKEGPSILRIQQVVRGDSAAYFCASSPSPGGVGQETQYFGPGTRLLVL.

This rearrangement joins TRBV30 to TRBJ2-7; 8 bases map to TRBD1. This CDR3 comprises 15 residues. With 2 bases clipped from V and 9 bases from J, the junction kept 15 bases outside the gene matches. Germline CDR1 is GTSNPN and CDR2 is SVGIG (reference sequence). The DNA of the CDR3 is TGTGCCTGGAGTTCCACCGGGACAGGTTTTAGTGTGCAGTACTTC. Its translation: CAWSSTGTGFSVQYF.

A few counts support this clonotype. The CDR3 region has the DNA TGTGCCAGCAGGGAGCCGGGACGGCAGTACTTC. It yields the protein CASREPGRQYF. The chain couples TRBV21-1 to TRBJ2-7; the table names TRBD1, a call not compared with the DNA. TRBV21-1 is annotated as a pseudogene. This CDR3 is built from 11 residues.

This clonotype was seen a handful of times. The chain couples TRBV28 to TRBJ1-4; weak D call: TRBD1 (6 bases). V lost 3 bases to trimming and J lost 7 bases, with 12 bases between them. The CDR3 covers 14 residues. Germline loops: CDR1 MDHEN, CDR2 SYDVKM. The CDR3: CASSLGTYREKLFF. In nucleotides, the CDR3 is TGTGCCAGCAGTTTGGGGACATATCGTGAAAAACTGTTTTTT.

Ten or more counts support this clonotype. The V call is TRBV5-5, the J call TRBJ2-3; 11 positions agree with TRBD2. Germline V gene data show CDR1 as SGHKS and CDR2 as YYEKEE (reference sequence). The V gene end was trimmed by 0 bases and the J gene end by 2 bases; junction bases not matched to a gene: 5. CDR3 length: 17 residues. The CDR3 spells CASSLAGTSGPTDTQYF. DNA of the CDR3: TGTGCCAGCAGCTTGGCCGGGACTAGCGGACCCACAGATACGCAGTATTTT.

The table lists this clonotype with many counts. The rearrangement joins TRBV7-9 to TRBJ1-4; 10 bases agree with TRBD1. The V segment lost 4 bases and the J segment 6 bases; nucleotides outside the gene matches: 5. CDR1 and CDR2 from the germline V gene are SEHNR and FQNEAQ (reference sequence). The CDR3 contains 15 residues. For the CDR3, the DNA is TGTGCCAGCAGCTCCTCCGGGACAGGGGATGAAAAACTGTTTTTT. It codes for CASSSSGTGDEKLFF.

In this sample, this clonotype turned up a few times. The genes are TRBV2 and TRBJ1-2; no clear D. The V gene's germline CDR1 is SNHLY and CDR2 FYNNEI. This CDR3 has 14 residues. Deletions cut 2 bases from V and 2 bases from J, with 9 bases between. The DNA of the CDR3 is TGTGCCAGCAGTGAATCGGCCACAAACTATGGCTACACCTTC. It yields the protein CASSESATNYGYTF.